This T cell receptor (beta chain) was captured in a study of CXCR3-negative and CXCR3-positive naive CD8 T cells. General study results and limits: TRBV-TRBJ usage matched between naive CXCR3-negative and CXCR3-positive cells but not between memory cells. Fresh PBMCs were used in most assays, and CXCR3 expression partially decreased after cryopreservation. Memory CD8+ cells showed much lower diversity, while both naive subsets were comparably high. Relative to CXCR3-negative naive cells, CXCR3-positive naive cells had more hydrophobic TRB CDR3s.

The CDR3 totals 13 residues. CDR1 and CDR2 (germline): MNHEY, SMNVEV (reference sequence). The authors made the TRB cDNA libraries by 5' RACE using UMI labels. One entry per CDR3 protein, without DNA, is what TCRdb gives after re-calling the 5' RACE reads. The listing records some 150,000 distinct CDR3 sequences. With respect to this clonotype: As yet, its antigen is unknown.

The sequencing sample was made of naive CXCR3+ CD8+ T cells from blood. Subset denoted: CD45RO-CCR7+CD27+CD95- naive CD8+ T cells expressing CXCR3 (TNR3+). This rearrangement joins TRBV27 to TRBJ2-7; the D gene TCRdb calls, TRBD2, cannot be checked with no DNA. This receptor was taken from a human donor in good health. Some clones in this sample may be carry-over from other donors' samples. CDR3: CASSSRGPYEQYF.